These 25 T cell receptor beta chains were sequenced from one sample in a study of shared clonotypes between healthy human individuals. Generated by immunoSEQ multiplex PCR, the TCRdb table keeps only in-frame clones and is missing some. Here the sample spans millions of clones, roughly 95% being singletons. The specimen sequenced was naive CD4+ T cells sorted from blood. Subset given: CD45RA+ positively selected. The source of these receptors is a man aged 18 to 29 in good health.

This clone was seen just once. This sequence joins TRBV5-1 and TRBJ1-2; D perhaps matches TRBD1 (5 bases). CDR3 length equals 14 residues. Germline-derived CDR1 and CDR2 are SGHRS and YFSETQ. V lost 0 bases, J lost 5 bases, and 11 bases lay in between. DNA of the CDR3: TGCGCCAGCAGCTTGGTTTCGGCAGGGTATGGCTACACCTTC. This translates into CASSLVSAGYGYTF. The whole variable domain, filled in from reference TRBV5-1 and TRBJ1-2, reads KAGVTQTPRYLIKTRGQQVTLSCSPISGHRSVSWYQQTPGQGLQFLFEYFSETQRNKGNFPGRFSGRQFSNSRSEMNVSTLELGDSALYLCASSLVSAGYGYTFGSGTRLTVV.

The rearrangement uses TRBV9 and TRBJ1-4, with unresolved D. Trimming left V 4 bases short and J 7 bases short, with 17 bases between. Germline V lookup: CDR1 SGDLS, CDR2 YYNGEE. The CDR3 contains 15 residues. The CDR3: CASSSRAPDGEKLFF. The CDR3 bases are TGTGCCAGCAGCTCCCGGGCCCCCGACGGTGAAAAACTGTTTTTT.

The chain joins TRBV18 to TRBJ1-3, with unresolved D. V was clipped by 2 bases and J by 0 bases, with 14 bases between them. Germline lookup yields CDR1 KGHSH and CDR2 LQKENI. This CDR3 has 17 residues. CDR3 residues: CASSPFSDISSGNTIYF. In DNA, the CDR3 is TGTGCCAGCTCACCATTTTCGGATATAAGCTCTGGAAACACCATATATTTT.

The chain links TRBV28 to TRBJ1-1; a weak D match, TRBD1 (6 bases). V was clipped by 7 bases and J by 4 bases, with 16 bases between them. The CDR3 spans 14 residues. Germline assignment: CDR1 MDHEN and CDR2 SYDVKM. The CDR3 loop is CASTGGLYATEAFF. The CDR3 DNA is TGTGCCAGCACTGGGGGGCTTTACGCCACTGAAGCTTTCTTT.

This chain connects TRBV19 to TRBJ1-4, with D tentatively TRBD1 (5 bases). This CDR3 spans 14 amino acids. Germline lookup yields CDR1 LNHDA and CDR2 SQIVND (reference sequence). Trimming stripped 5 bases from V and 8 bases from J, with 15 bases between. The DNA of the CDR3 is TGTGCCAGTAGTCGTCTGGGGGTTGGAGAAAAACTGTTTTTT. This translates into CASSRLGVGEKLFF.

This clone was observed once. The gene calls are TRBV14 and TRBJ2-5; no definite D call. CDR3 size: 12 residues. CDR1 SGHDN and CDR2 FVKESK come from the germline V gene. V dropped 2 bases and J dropped 4 bases, with 5 bases sitting between them. Here the CDR3 DNA reads TGTGCCAGCAGCCAACAAGGAGAGACCCAGTACTTC. It encodes CASSQQGETQYF.

This clone was found once. The rearrangement uses TRBV7-3 and TRBJ2-7, with D unclear. Germline V CDR1 and CDR2: SGHTA, FQGTGA. Trimming pared 2 bases from V and 1 base from J, leaving 9 bases between. This CDR3 has 14 residues. CDR3 in DNA: TGTGCCAGCAGCTTAGAGCGTACATCCTACGAGCAGTACTTC. It encodes CASSLERTSYEQYF.

V gene TRBV30 combines with J gene TRBJ1-4; the D gene is possibly TRBD1 (6 bases). Germline CDR1 and CDR2: GTSNPN and SVGIG (reference sequence). The CDR3 contains 13 residues. The germline V and J ends were trimmed by 4 bases and 3 bases, with 9 bases remaining between them. As DNA, the CDR3 is TGTGCCTGGAATGGACAGCCTAATGAAAAACTGTTTTTT. This sequence encodes CAWNGQPNEKLFF.

This chain connects TRBV7-3 to TRBJ2-3; 9 bases agree with TRBD2. The CDR3 has 16 amino acids. V shed 2 bases and J 4 bases; nucleotides not matched to a gene: 7. CDR1 and CDR2 (germline): SGHTA, FQGTGA. This chain's CDR3 is CASSLSAGGPPDTQYF. The CDR3 nucleotides read TGTGCCAGCAGCTTATCCGCGGGGGGGCCCCCAGATACGCAGTATTTT.

This chain's CDR3 is CASSYSTGTQPQHF. CDR3 DNA sequence: TGTGCCAGCAGTTACTCGACAGGGACTCAGCCCCAGCATTTT. This chain joins TRBV6-6 and TRBJ1-5; TRBD1 agrees at 7 bases. The germline gives CDR1 MNHNY, CDR2 SVGAGI (reference sequence). V gave up 0 bases and J gave up 6 bases; unmatched junction bases: 2. The CDR3 has 14 residues.

The count of this clone is one. The V gene is TRBV28, the J gene TRBJ1-4; no firm D call. There are 13 residues in the CDR3. Germline loops: CDR1 MDHEN, CDR2 SYDVKM. V lost 8 bases, J lost 8 bases, and 15 bases lay in between. This CDR3 reads CASGGPRGEKLFF. In nucleotides, the CDR3 is TGTGCCAGCGGCGGGCCCCGAGGGGAAAAACTGTTTTTT.

Worth noting for this clone: The sample carries other DNA sequences with the same CDR3. The chain employs TRBV7-9 and TRBJ2-5, with 10 bases matching TRBD2. Germline trimming cut 6 bases from V and 1 base from J; bases unmatched to any gene: 2. This CDR3 is built from 14 residues. The V gene's germline CDR1 is SEHNR and CDR2 FQNEAQ (reference sequence). The CDR3 nucleotides read TGTGCCAGCAGTCCTAGCGGGGGCCAAGAGACCCAGTACTTC. Translated: CASSPSGGQETQYF.

This clone has just one count. This chain uses TRBV30 with TRBJ1-2; a weak D match, TRBD1 (6 bases). CDR1 is GTSNPN, CDR2 SVGIG, per germline (reference sequence). The V end lost 2 bases, the J end lost 8 bases, and 15 bases lay between the germline ends. The CDR3 loop spans 13 amino acids. The CDR3 DNA follows: TGTGCCTGGAGTCCCAGGGGAAGAGGCGGCTACACCTTC. Translated: CAWSPRGRGGYTF.

The genes are TRBV10-3 and TRBJ2-2; D unresolved. Germline values: CDR1 ENHRY, CDR2 SYGVKD. The CDR3 sequence is 12 residues long. Trimming pared 10 bases from V and 2 bases from J, leaving 8 bases between. CDR3 protein: CATRANTGELFF. The CDR3 DNA is TGTGCCACCCGGGCTAACACCGGGGAGCTGTTTTTT.

This chain connects TRBV5-1 to TRBJ1-1; 8 bases line up with TRBD1. Looked up from germline, CDR1 is SGHRS and CDR2 is YFSETQ. This CDR3 contains 15 residues. Losses at the gene ends were 5 bases for V and 2 bases for J; bases not matched to a gene: 8. The CDR3 DNA is TGCGCCAGCAGTTCTCAGGGGGCTATTAACACTGAAGCTTTCTTT. Its translation: CASSSQGAINTEAFF.

J is TRBJ2-7 and V is TRBV5-1, with 7 bases that match TRBD2. Germline V gives CDR1 SGHRS, CDR2 YFSETQ. CDR3 length equals 14 residues. Trimming removed 4 bases from V and 5 bases from J; junction bases left unmatched: 9. CDR3 protein: CASSLGLVGNEQYF. The CDR3, as DNA: TGCGCCAGCAGCCTAGGACTAGTCGGGAACGAGCAGTACTTC.

This sequence joins TRBV7-2 and TRBJ2-1; no definite D call. V was clipped by 8 bases and J by 5 bases, with 10 bases between them. The CDR3 has 12 amino acids. Germline loops: CDR1 SGHTA, CDR2 FQGNSA. This CDR3 is CASLDPNNEQFF. Here the CDR3 DNA reads TGTGCCAGCCTGGACCCAAACAATGAGCAGTTCTTC. The full variable domain, in which reference TRBV7-2 and TRBJ2-1 provide the parts outside the CDR3, is GAGVSQSPSNKVTEKGKDVELRCDPISGHTALYWYRQSLGQGLEFLIYFQGNSAPDKSGLPSDRFSAERTGGSVSTLTIQRTQQEDSAVYLCASLDPNNEQFFGPGTRLTVL.

On this clone itself: Other nucleotide sequences from this sample produce the same CDR3. This chain uses TRBV5-1 with TRBJ2-3; the D gene is possibly TRBD2 (6 bases). Trimming shortened V by 4 bases and J by 0 bases, and 9 bases separated the two germline ends. Germline loops: CDR1 SGHRS, CDR2 YFSETQ. This CDR3 has 14 amino acids. This CDR3 is CASSPGLSTDTQYF. In DNA, the CDR3 is TGCGCCAGCAGCCCGGGACTTAGCACAGATACGCAGTATTTT. Based on the CDR3 plus reference TRBV5-1 and TRBJ2-3, the full variable domain is KAGVTQTPRYLIKTRGQQVTLSCSPISGHRSVSWYQQTPGQGLQFLFEYFSETQRNKGNFPGRFSGRQFSNSRSEMNVSTLELGDSALYLCASSPGLSTDTQYFGPGTRLTVL.

This clone has only one observation. This sequence joins TRBV9 and TRBJ2-5; 8 bases agree with TRBD2. The V gene end was trimmed by 2 bases and the J gene end by 4 bases; junction bases not matched to a gene: 10. The CDR3 length is 16 residues. Germline V gene data show CDR1 as SGDLS and CDR2 as YYNGEE. CDR3 loop: CASSVAGTRRPETQYF. DNA of the CDR3: TGTGCCAGCAGCGTGGCAGGGACTAGGCGGCCAGAGACCCAGTACTTC. The variable domain in full, completed from reference TRBV9 and TRBJ2-5, reads DSGVTQTPKHLITATGQRVTLRCSPRSGDLSVYWYQQSLDQGLQFLIQYYNGEERAKGNILERFSAQQFPDLHSELNLSSLELGDSALYFCASSVAGTRRPETQYFGPGTRLLVL.

V gene TRBV10-3 combines with J gene TRBJ1-2; D is possibly TRBD1 (5 bases). The CDR3 is 13 residues long. V gave up 7 bases and J gave up 6 bases, with 15 bases separating them. The germline V gene has CDR1 ENHRY and CDR2 SYGVKD. CDR3: CAITRDLGDGYTF. CDR3 coding DNA: TGTGCCATCACCCGGGACTTAGGAGATGGCTACACCTTC.

The chain has TRBV5-1 and TRBJ1-3; 10 bases align to TRBD1. The V segment lost 5 bases and the J segment 1 base; nucleotides outside the gene matches: 6. Germline CDR1 SGHRS, CDR2 YFSETQ. This CDR3 comprises 16 residues. As DNA, the CDR3 is TGCGCCAGCAGACGGGGACAGGGGTTATCTGGAAACACCATATATTTT. Its translation: CASRRGQGLSGNTIYF.

The chain joins TRBV10-1 to TRBJ2-3, with D hard to call. V was trimmed by 0 bases and J by 1 base, leaving 11 bases between them. The length of the CDR3 is 16 residues. In germline, CDR1 is WNHNN, CDR2 SYGVQD (reference sequence). DNA for the CDR3: TGCGCCAGCAGTGAGTCGAATAGGCTACGCACAGATACGCAGTATTTT. This sequence encodes CASSESNRLRTDTQYF.

The chain joins TRBV19 to TRBJ2-5; D may be TRBD2 (5 bases). V shed 5 bases and J shed 0 bases, with 7 bases lying between them. The CDR3 sequence is 13 residues long. Looked up from germline, CDR1 is LNHDA and CDR2 is SQIVND (reference sequence). The CDR3 DNA reads TGTGCCAGTAGTTGGGAGTACCAAGAGACCCAGTACTTC. It specifies CASSWEYQETQYF.

The V call is TRBV27, the J call TRBJ1-2; D may be TRBD1 (5 bases). Per germline, CDR1 MNHEY and CDR2 SMNVEV (reference sequence). The CDR3 extends over 15 amino acids. The ends were cut back, 6 bases at V and 3 bases at J, with 17 bases in the middle. CDR3 sequence (DNA): TGTGCCAGCAGGCCTGTAGACAGATTGCACTATGGCTACACCTTC. It encodes CASRPVDRLHYGYTF.

CDR3 nucleotide sequence: TGTGCCAGCAGTGACCCCGACAGGGGAGGCACCTACGAGCAGTACTTC. Protein sequence: CASSDPDRGGTYEQYF. This rearrangement joins TRBV6-1 to TRBJ2-7; 8 nucleotides line up with TRBD1. CDR3 length equals 16 residues. Germline CDR1 and CDR2: MNHNS and SASEGT. J gave up 2 bases and V 3 bases, and 9 bases lay outside the gene matches.